A selection of T cell receptor beta chains follows, all from one sample in a study of T cell responses to AZD1222 COVID-19 vaccine. TCRdb's table, derived via immunoSEQ multiplex PCR, lists solely in-frame clones and lacks some. Among fewer than 200,000 clones listed, over 80% were seen once. The sequencing used peripheral blood, collected on day 0 of AZD1222 vaccination. All receptors derive from an adult in good health. Both conserved end residues are part of each CDR3. D genes are given only for firm matches. Clone size, where shown, is once, few, many, or a class for clones that have expanded.

CDR3 protein	CDR3 DNA	V gene	J gene	D gene	clone size
CASSLDSMGYTF	TGCGCCAGCAGCTTGGACAGTATGGGCTACACCTTC	TRBV5-1	TRBJ1-2	.	.
CAISRTGELFF	TGTGCCATCTCACGAACCGGGGAGCTGTTTTTT	TRBV10-3	TRBJ2-2	.	.
CASSQDYRQGSPTQYF	TGCGCCAGCAGCCAAGATTACCGCCAGGGATCACCAACCCAGTACTTC	TRBV4-3	TRBJ2-5	.	.
CASSPGGVNTEAFF	TGTGCCAGCAGCCCAGGAGGGGTGAACACTGAAGCTTTCTTT	TRBV11-3	TRBJ1-1	.	.
CASSPPNSNTDTQYF	TGTGCCAGCTCACCACCCAACAGCAACACAGATACGCAGTATTTT	TRBV18	TRBJ2-3	.	.
CAIKDSGNTIYF	TGTGCCATCAAGGACTCTGGAAACACCATATATTTT	TRBV10-3	TRBJ1-3	.	.
CASSTGHGMNTEAFF	TGCGCCAGCAGCACCGGACACGGGATGAACACTGAAGCTTTCTTT	TRBV5-1	TRBJ1-1	.	once
CASSIQETQYF	TGTGCCAGCAGCATCCAAGAGACCCAGTACTTC	TRBV7-2	TRBJ2-5	.	few
CASSTTGEANYGYTF	TGTGCCAGTAGTACGACAGGTGAGGCGAACTATGGCTACACCTTC	TRBV19	TRBJ1-2	.	.
CASSSPSGGPSNTGELFF	TGTGCCAGCAGCTCTCCTAGCGGGGGGCCGTCGAACACCGGGGAGCTGTTTTTT	TRBV7-9	TRBJ2-2	TRBD2	.
CSVIPGQGTYEQYF	TGCAGCGTTATTCCTGGACAGGGCACCTACGAGCAGTACTTC	TRBV29-1	TRBJ2-7	TRBD1	few
CASRDFSGNTIYF	TGTGCCAGTAGAGACTTTTCTGGAAACACCATATATTTT	TRBV19	TRBJ1-3	.	few
CSVELKGRGSPLHF	TGCAGCGTTGAGCTTAAGGGGAGGGGTTCACCCCTCCACTTT	TRBV29-1	TRBJ1-6	.	.
CASRPPGSDTQYF	TGTGCCAGCAGACCCCCGGGTTCAGATACGCAGTATTTT	TRBV12-3/TRBV12-4	TRBJ2-3	.	.
CSVGGGGETQYF	TGCAGCGTTGGGGGAGGAGGGGAGACCCAGTACTTC	TRBV29-1	TRBJ2-5	.	.
CASSQSPAGLAGNTIYF	TGTGCCAGCAGCCAATCACCCGCGGGTCTAGCTGGAAACACCATATATTTT	TRBV4-2	TRBJ1-3	.	.
CASSLRGGQVNTEAFF	TGTGCCAGCAGCTTACGTGGGGGACAGGTTAACACTGAAGCTTTCTTT	TRBV7-3	TRBJ1-1	TRBD1	.
CASSFGQASSYEQYF	TGCGCCAGCAGCTTCGGACAGGCAAGCTCCTACGAGCAGTACTTC	TRBV5-1	TRBJ2-7	TRBD1	.
CASSSAGGPTDTQYF	TGCGCCAGCAGCTCAGCGGGGGGGCCGACAGATACGCAGTATTTT	TRBV5-1	TRBJ2-3	TRBD2	few
CASSLRQTGQPQHF	TGTGCCAGCTCACTTAGACAGACTGGTCAGCCCCAGCATTTT	TRBV18	TRBJ1-5	.	few
CAINEGGGSNTEAFF	TGTGCCATCAATGAGGGGGGGGGTTCGAACACTGAAGCTTTCTTT	TRBV10-3	TRBJ1-1	.	.
CASSGSLAGDPYEQYF	TGCGCCAGCAGTGGTTCACTAGCGGGGGACCCCTACGAGCAGTACTTC	TRBV10-1	TRBJ2-7	TRBD2	.
CSAREGFGYTF	TGCAGTGCTAGAGAGGGGTTTGGCTACACCTTC	TRBV20-1	TRBJ1-2	.	.
CASSDEGTGSSYEQYF	TGTGCCAGCAGTGATGAGGGAACGGGAAGTAGCTACGAGCAGTACTTC	TRBV6-1	TRBJ2-7	.	.
CASSLVWGGNTEAFF	TGTGCCAGCAGCTTAGTGTGGGGAGGGAACACTGAAGCTTTCTTT	TRBV7-2	TRBJ1-1	.	.
CSASGASAGSTDTQYF	TGCAGTGCTAGTGGGGCCTCAGCGGGGTCCACAGATACGCAGTATTTT	TRBV20-1	TRBJ2-3	TRBD2	.
CASSQGWTEAFF	TGTGCCAGCAGTCAGGGGTGGACTGAAGCTTTCTTT	TRBV5-6	TRBJ1-1	.	.
CASSSPGGKGRNTEAFF	TGTGCCAGCAGCTCCCCGGGGGGGAAAGGTCGGAACACTGAAGCTTTCTTT	TRBV7-8	TRBJ1-1	.	.
CASSSLRYTDTQYF	TGTGCCAGCAGTTCACTCCGTTACACAGATACGCAGTATTTT	TRBV6-5	TRBJ2-3	.	once
CASSPDRGNYGYTF	TGTGCCAGCTCACCAGACAGGGGTAACTATGGCTACACCTTC	TRBV18	TRBJ1-2	TRBD1	.
CASSRQRGEKLFF	TGTGCCAGCAGCCGGCAGCGGGGAGAAAAACTGTTTTTT	TRBV14	TRBJ1-4	.	once
CSASSAGSYQETQYF	TGCAGTGCTAGTTCCGCAGGGTCGTACCAAGAGACCCAGTACTTC	TRBV20-1	TRBJ2-5	.	.
CASRRQAGNTIYF	TGTGCCAGCAGAAGACAGGCTGGAAACACCATATATTTT	TRBV6-5	TRBJ1-3	.	.
CASSFGAASGYTF	TGTGCCAGCAGTTTCGGGGCAGCGTCTGGCTACACCTTC	TRBV28	TRBJ1-2	.	.
CARGTAANEKLFF	TGTGCCAGAGGGACAGCGGCTAATGAAAAACTGTTTTTT	TRBV2	TRBJ1-4	TRBD1	.
CASSEVQGPYEQYF	TGTGCCAGTAGTGAGGTACAGGGACCCTACGAGCAGTACTTC	TRBV19	TRBJ2-7	.	.